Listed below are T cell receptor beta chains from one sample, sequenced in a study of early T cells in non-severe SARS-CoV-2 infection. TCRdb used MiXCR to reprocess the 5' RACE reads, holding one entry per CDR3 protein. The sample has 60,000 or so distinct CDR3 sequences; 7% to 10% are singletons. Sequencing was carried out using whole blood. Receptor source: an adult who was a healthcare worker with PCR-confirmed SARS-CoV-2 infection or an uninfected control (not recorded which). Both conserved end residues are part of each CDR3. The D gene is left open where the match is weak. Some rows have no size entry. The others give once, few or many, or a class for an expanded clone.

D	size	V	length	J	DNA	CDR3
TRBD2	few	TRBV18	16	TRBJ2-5	TGTGCCAGCTCAGGAGGACTAGCGGGGGGACAAGAGACCCAGTACTTC	CASSGGLAGGQETQYF
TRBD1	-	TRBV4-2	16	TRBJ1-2	TGTGCCAGCAGCCAGGGACAGGGAAGGGCTAACTATGGCTACACCTTC	CASSQGQGRANYGYTF
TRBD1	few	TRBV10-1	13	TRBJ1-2	TGCGCCAGCAGACTACAGGGGGAGTATGGCTACACCTTC	CASRLQGEYGYTF
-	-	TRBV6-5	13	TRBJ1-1	TGTGCCAGCAGTCCGGGACCCCATGGAAGAGCTTTCTTT	CASSPGPHGRAFF
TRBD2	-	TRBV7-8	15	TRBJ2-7	TGTGCCAGCAGCTTACCGGGGGGTACTCTACGGGAGCAGTACTTC	CASSLPGGTLREQYF
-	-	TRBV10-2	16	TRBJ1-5	TGCGCCAGCAGTGGCGGGGGAAAGGGGAGCAATCAGCCCCAGCATTTT	CASSGGGKGSNQPQHF
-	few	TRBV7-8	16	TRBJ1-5	TGTGCCAGCAGCTTAAAAAGGGGCATAAGCAATCAGCCCCAGCATTTT	CASSLKRGISNQPQHF
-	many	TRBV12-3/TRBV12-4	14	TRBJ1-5	TGTGCCAGCAGTTTGATGGGGCGCGATCAGCCCCAGCATTTT	CASSLMGRDQPQHF
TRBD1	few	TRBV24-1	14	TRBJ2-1	TGTGCCACCAGTGGGGGACAGCTCTACAATGAGCAGTTCTTC	CATSGGQLYNEQFF
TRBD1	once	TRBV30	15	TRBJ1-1	TGTGCCTGGAGTCCCCCGGGACAGGGGAACACTGAAGCTTTCTTT	CAWSPPGQGNTEAFF
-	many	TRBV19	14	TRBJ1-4	TGTGCCAGCCGGGACAAGAAGACTAATGAAAAACTGTTTTTT	CASRDKKTNEKLFF
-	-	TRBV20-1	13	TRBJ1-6	TGCAGTGCTAGAGATCAAGGGAATTCACCCCTCCACTTT	CSARDQGNSPLHF
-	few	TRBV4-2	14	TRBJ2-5	TGTGCCAGCAGCCAGGGCGCGGACGGGGAGACCCAGTACTTC	CASSQGADGETQYF
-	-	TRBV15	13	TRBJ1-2	TGTGCCACCAGCAACAGGGCGAACTATGGCTACACCTTC	CATSNRANYGYTF
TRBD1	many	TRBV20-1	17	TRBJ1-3	TGCAGTGCTAGAGATACCGGGACAGCTGGTATTGGCGGCACCATATATTTT	CSARDTGTAGIGGTIYF
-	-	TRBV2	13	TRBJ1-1	TGTGCCAGCAGGTCTAACAGGGAAACTGAAGCTTTCTTT	CASRSNRETEAFF
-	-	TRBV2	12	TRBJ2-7	TGTGCCAGCAGCTCCGTCTCCTACGAGCAGTACTTC	CASSSVSYEQYF
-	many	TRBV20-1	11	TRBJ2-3	TGCAGTGCTAGTGCGGCAGATACGCAGTATTTT	CSASAADTQYF
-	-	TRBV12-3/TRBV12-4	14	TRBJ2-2	TGTGCCAGCAGTTACTTCGCGAACACCGGGGAGCTGTTTTTT	CASSYFANTGELFF
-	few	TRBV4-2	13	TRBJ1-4	TGTGCCAGCAGCCAAGGATTGTATGAAAAACTGTTTTTT	CASSQGLYEKLFF
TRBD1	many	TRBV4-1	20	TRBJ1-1	TGCGCCAGCAGCCATTTTGCTGGCTTTGGACAGGGAATAGGTTCTACTGAAGCTTTCTTT	CASSHFAGFGQGIGSTEAFF
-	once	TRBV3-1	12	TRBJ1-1	TGTGCCAGCACCAGCCGGGGCACTGAAGCTTTCTTT	CASTSRGTEAFF
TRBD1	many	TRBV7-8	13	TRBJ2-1	TGTGCCAGCAGCTTATCACAGGGGGCTGAGCAGTTCTTC	CASSLSQGAEQFF
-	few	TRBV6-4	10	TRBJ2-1	TGTGCCAGCAGCGGTCCAGTGCAGTTCTTC	CASSGPVQFF
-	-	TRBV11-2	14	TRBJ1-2	TGTGCCAGCAGCTTAGGCCCCGGTACCTATGGCTACACCTTC	CASSLGPGTYGYTF
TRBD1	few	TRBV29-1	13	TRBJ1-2	TGCAGCGTTGCAGGGGGTGGTATCTATGGCTACACCTTC	CSVAGGGIYGYTF
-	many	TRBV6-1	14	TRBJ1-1	TGTGCCAGCAGTGAAGCAGGGAAACGCACTGAAGCTTTCTTT	CASSEAGKRTEAFF
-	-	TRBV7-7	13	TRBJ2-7	TGTGCCAGCAGCGCGACAGAACGAGACGAGCAGTACTTC	CASSATERDEQYF
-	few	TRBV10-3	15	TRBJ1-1	TGTGCCATCAGTGAGTCCAGGGGTATGAACACTGAAGCTTTCTTT	CAISESRGMNTEAFF
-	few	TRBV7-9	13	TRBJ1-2	TGTGCCAGCAGCTCCATGGGGGTAGTTGGCTACACCTTC	CASSSMGVVGYTF
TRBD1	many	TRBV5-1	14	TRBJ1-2	TGCGCCAGCAGCAGCGGGACAGGGGACTATGGCTACACCTTC	CASSSGTGDYGYTF
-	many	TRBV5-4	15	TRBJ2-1	TGTGCCAGCAGCACACAGGGCTCCGGACTCAATGAGCAGTTCTTC	CASSTQGSGLNEQFF
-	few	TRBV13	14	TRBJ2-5	TGTGCCAGCAGCCCCCCAGACGAGAGGGAGACCCAGTACTTC	CASSPPDERETQYF
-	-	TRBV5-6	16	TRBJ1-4	TGTGCCAGCAGCTTGATGGGGGTCCCAACTAATGAAAAACTGTTTTTT	CASSLMGVPTNEKLFF
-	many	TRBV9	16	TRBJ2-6	TGTGCCAGCAGCGCCATGGACAGCTCTGGGGCCAACGTCCTGACTTTC	CASSAMDSSGANVLTF
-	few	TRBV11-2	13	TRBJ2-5	TGTGCCAGCAGCTTAAATCCTCAAGAGACCCAGTACTTC	CASSLNPQETQYF
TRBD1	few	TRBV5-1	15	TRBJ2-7	TGCGCCAGCAGCTTGGGACAGGGAAATTCCTACGAGCAGTACTTC	CASSLGQGNSYEQYF
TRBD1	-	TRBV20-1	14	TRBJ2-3	TGCAGTGCTCGACAGGGAAGTTCGACAGATACGCAGTATTTT	CSARQGSSTDTQYF
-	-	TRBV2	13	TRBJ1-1	TGTGCCAGCAGTCCACAGGGTGGCACTGAAGCTTTCTTT	CASSPQGGTEAFF